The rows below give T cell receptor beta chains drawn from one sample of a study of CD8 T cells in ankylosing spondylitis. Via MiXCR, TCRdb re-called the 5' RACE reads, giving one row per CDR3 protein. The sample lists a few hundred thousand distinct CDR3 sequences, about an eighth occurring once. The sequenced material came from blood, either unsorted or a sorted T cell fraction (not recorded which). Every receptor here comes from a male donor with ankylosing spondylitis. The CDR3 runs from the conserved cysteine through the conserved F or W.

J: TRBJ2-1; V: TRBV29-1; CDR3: CSGERPLGSEQFF
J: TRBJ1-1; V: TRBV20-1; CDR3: CSARPPGQGNTEAFF
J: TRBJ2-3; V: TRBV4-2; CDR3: CASSQEVSDTQYF
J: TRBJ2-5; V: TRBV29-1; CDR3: CSVEGQSTETQYF
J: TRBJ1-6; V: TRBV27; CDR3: CASRTTQGVHSPLHF
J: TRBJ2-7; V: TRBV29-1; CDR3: CSVEWSTYEQYF
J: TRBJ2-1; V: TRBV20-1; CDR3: CSARDPGTSGNSEQFF
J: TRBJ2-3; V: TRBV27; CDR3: CASTPLNVDTQYF
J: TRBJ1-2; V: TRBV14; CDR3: CASSQARTASSGYTF
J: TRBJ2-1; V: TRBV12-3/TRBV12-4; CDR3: CASSLPRPGSSYNEQFF
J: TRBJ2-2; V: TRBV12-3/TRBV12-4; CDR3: CASSRTVLGLFF
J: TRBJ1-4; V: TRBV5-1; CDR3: CASSLGTGGRGNEKLFF
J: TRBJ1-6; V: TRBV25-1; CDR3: CASSESKGTGKARSYNSPLHF
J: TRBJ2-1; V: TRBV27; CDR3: CASKGGTSYNEQFF
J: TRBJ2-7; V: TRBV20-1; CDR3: CSAIRDRGKYERYF
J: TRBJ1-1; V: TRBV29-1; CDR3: CSAWLGQTMNTEAFF